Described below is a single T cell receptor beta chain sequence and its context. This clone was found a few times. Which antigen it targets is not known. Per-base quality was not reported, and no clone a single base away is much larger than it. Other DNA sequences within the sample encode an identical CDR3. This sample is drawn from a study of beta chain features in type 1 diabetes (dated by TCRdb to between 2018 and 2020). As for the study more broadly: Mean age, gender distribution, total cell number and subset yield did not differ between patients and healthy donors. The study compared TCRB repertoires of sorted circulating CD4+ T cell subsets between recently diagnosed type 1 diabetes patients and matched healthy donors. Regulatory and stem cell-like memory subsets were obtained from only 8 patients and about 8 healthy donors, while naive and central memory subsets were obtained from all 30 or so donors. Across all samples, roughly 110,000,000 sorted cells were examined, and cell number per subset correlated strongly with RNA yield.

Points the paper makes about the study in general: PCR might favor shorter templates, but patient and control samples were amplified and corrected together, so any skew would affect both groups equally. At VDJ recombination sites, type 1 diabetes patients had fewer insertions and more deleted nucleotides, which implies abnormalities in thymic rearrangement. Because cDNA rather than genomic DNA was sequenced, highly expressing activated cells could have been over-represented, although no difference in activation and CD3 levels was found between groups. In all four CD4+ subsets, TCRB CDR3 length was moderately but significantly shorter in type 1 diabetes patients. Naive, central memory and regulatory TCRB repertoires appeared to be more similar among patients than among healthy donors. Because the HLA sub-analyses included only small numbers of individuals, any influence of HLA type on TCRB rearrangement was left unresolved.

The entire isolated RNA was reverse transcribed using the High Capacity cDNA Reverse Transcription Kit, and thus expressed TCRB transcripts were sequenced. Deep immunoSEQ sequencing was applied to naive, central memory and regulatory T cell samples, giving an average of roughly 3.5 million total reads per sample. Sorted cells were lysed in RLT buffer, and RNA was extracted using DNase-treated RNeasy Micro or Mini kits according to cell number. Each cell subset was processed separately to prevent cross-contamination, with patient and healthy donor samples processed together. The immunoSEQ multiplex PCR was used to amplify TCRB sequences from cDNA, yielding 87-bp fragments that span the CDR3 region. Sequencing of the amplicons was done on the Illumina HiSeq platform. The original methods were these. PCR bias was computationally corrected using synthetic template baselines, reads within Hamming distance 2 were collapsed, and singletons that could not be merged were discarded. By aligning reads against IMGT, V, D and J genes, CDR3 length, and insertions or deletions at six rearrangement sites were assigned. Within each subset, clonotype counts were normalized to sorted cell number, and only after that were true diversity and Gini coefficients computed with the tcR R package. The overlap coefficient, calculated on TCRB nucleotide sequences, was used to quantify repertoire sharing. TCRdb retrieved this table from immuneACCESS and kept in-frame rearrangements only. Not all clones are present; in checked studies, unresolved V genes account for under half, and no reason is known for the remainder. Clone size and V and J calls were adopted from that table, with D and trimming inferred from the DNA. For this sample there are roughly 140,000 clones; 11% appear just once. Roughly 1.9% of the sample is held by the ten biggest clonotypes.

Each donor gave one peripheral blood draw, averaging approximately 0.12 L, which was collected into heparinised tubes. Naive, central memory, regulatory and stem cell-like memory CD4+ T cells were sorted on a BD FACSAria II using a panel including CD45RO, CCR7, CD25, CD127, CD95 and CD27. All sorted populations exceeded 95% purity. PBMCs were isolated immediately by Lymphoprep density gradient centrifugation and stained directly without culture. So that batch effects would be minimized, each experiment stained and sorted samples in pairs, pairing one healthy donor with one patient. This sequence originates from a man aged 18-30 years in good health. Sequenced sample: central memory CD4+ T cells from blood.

Here the CDR3 is given as CASSLIQGSTDTQYF. At the DNA level, the sequence is TGTGCCAGCAGCTTGATACAGGGGTCGACAGATACGCAGTATTTT. The rearrangement combines TRBV5-6 with TRBJ2-3; TRBD1 lines up with 7 middle nucleotides. The V end gives up 1 base and the J end 3 bases, leaving 5 bases in the junction not matched to a gene. Sequences SGHDT (CDR1) and YYEEEE (CDR2) are obtained from the germline V gene. Spanning cysteine to phenylalanine, the CDR3 consists of 15 amino acids. Of all the DNA, just the CDR3 is kept, 45 bases in frame from base 1.